The clone carrying this T cell receptor beta chain occurred a few times. Trimming left V 2 bases short and J 11 bases short, with 9 bases between. This CDR3 spans 12 amino acids. CDR1 is SNHLY, CDR2 FYNNEI, per germline. Clones were sequenced by immunoSEQ multiplex PCR, and TCRdb holds only the in-frame ones, with some missing. The table has 90,000 to 140,000 clones, 93% seen once. The sample comes from a study of siplizumab effects on memory and regulatory T cells. The chain combines TRBV2 with TRBJ1-4, with D unresolved. Sequences were obtained from CD4+ T cells sorted from blood. This clonotype was sampled from a human donor in good health. CDR3 DNA sequence: TGTGCCAGCAGTGAATGGCAGATTAAACTGTTTTTT. Encoded protein: CASSEWQIKLFF.